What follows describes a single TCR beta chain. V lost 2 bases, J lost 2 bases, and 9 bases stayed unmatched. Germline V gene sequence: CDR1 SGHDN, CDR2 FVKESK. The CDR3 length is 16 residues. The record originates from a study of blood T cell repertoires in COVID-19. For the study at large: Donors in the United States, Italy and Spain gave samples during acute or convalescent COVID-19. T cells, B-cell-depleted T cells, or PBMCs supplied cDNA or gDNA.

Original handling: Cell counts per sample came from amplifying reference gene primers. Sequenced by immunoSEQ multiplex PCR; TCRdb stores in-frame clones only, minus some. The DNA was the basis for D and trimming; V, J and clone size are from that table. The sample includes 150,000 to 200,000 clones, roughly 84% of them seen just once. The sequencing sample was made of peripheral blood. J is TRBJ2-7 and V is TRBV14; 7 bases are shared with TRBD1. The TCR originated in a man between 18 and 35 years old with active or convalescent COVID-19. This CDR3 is CASSQLFGTVTYEQYF. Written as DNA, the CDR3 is TGTGCCAGCAGCCAATTGTTCGGGACAGTCACCTACGAGCAGTACTTC.